Listed below are T cell receptor beta chains from one sample, sequenced in a study of blood T cell repertoires in COVID-19. This table comes from immunoSEQ multiplex PCR, and its TCRdb copy is limited to in-frame clones, with some not included. The sample carries around 150,000 clones, around 73% recorded once. The sample taken for sequencing was peripheral blood. The receptors shown here come from a woman between 50 and 59 years old with active or convalescent COVID-19. The conserved cysteine and the conserved F or W are not part of the CDR3 here. A D gene is named only where the DNA matches it firmly.

TRBV18 . ASSEFRGMNTEAF
TRBV2 . ASSDYSSGNTIY
TRBV7-3 . ASSPGTGNTIY
TRBV14 . ASSQAQGAGNTIY
TRBV6-9 . ASSYPPSRSYEQY
TRBV9 TRBD1 ASSGQGDDEQF
TRBV30 . ASAGIGPYEQY
TRBV12-3/TRBV12-4 TRBD1 ASSTGGGYGYT
TRBV10-3 TRBD1 ATSRTGDNTEAF
TRBV6-2/TRBV6-3 TRBD2 ASSYPRLAGVTGELF
TRBV2 TRBD1 ASRDTGGNGNTIY
TRBV6-1 TRBD2 ASSEREGAGGPTQY
TRBV6-2/TRBV6-3 . ASSYGGTGNTIY
TRBV7-2 . ASSLYDGTREQF
TRBV4-3 . ASSQLAKTDTQY
TRBV28 . ASRPNRNTEAF
TRBV2 TRBD1 ASSADRGGTGELF
TRBV2 . ASSDPGAVNQPQH
TRBV2 TRBD1 ASRSDRADEQF
TRBV28 . ASRIVRGEQY
TRBV28 . ASSLRRVHQPQH
TRBV27 . ASSTTGKNTEAF
TRBV6-5 TRBD1 ASSYSISQGAGEAF
TRBV5-4 TRBD1 ASSLALGQGEGYT
TRBV5-4 TRBD2 ASSSSPLAGSYNEQF
TRBV5-1 TRBD1 ASSFTGGRDGYT
TRBV30 TRBD1 AWSGQGSSPLH
TRBV6-2/TRBV6-3 TRBD1 ASSRDSYLQETQY
TRBV12-5 TRBD1 ASGLTGTGGITGSNQPQH
TRBV3-1/TRBV3-2 TRBD2 ASSQKSYARASGSTDTQY
TRBV19 TRBD1 ASSPLDRRMNTEAF
TRBV10-3 . AISEVRDQETQY
TRBV30 TRBD2 AWILSGRPGELF
TRBV30 . AWSVSGYGYT
TRBV7-3 . ASSLARTVYNEQF
TRBV30 . ACQGGSNSPLH
TRBV4-2 . ASSQVAQAQETQY
TRBV5-1 . ASSRQGLENTEAF
TRBV28 . ASVGGLSTDTQY
TRBV6-2/TRBV6-3 . ASSYPTNRWGYT
TRBV9 TRBD1 ASSAGAGGSYEQY
TRBV4-1 . ASSQDKGWEQF
TRBV2 TRBD2 ASSRVTSGTDTQY
TRBV4-2 . ASSPSSLRSVENTEAF
TRBV6-6 . ASRGGATNSPLH
TRBV18 . ASLYGRDSGNTIY
TRBV6-6 TRBD1 ASSFGTDQY
TRBV6-2/TRBV6-3 . ASSTIQTGTYGYT
TRBV5-6 TRBD1 ASSKPGTGGVYEQY
TRBV2 . ASSPRGTYEQY
TRBV29-1 TRBD1 SADGTGGGYT
TRBV23-1 . ASSRDHRIQTLLLLYEQF
TRBV28 . ASSSLTGQYQPQH
TRBV29-1 TRBD2 SVELAGHTDTQY
TRBV7-2 . ASSRSQGSGYSSYEQY
TRBV14 . ASSPGQLSGANVLT
TRBV6-5 TRBD1 ASSLGTGSWPQH